This T cell receptor beta chain emerged from a study of T-cell reconstitution after alpha-beta-depleted transplantation in children. The sample holds many counts of this clonotype. Its antigen is undetermined. This sample's TCRbeta library carried unique molecular identifier barcodes. TCRdb recomputed calls from the PCR reads with MiXCR, one row per CDR3 protein. Here the sample spans about 540,000 distinct CDR3 sequences, about a quarter being singletons. Whole-study results and caveats: Among T cells one year after transplant, newly produced cells accounted for most counts and diversity.

The germline V gene has CDR1 KGHDR and CDR2 SFDVKD. J gave up 3 bases and V 2 bases, and 9 bases lay outside the gene matches. The CDR3 runs 19 residues. The clonotype originates from a boy younger than two with Wiskott-Aldrich syndrome, due to receive a stem cell transplant. This specimen consisted of PBMCs, obtained before TCRalphabeta/CD19-depleted stem cell transplant. The rearrangement links TRBV24-1 to TRBJ2-1, with 13 bases identical to TRBD2. DNA for the CDR3: TGTGCCACCAGTGATTACGGTACTAGCGGGAGGGCCCACTACAATGAGCAGTTCTTC. Residues: CATSDYGTSGRAHYNEQFF.